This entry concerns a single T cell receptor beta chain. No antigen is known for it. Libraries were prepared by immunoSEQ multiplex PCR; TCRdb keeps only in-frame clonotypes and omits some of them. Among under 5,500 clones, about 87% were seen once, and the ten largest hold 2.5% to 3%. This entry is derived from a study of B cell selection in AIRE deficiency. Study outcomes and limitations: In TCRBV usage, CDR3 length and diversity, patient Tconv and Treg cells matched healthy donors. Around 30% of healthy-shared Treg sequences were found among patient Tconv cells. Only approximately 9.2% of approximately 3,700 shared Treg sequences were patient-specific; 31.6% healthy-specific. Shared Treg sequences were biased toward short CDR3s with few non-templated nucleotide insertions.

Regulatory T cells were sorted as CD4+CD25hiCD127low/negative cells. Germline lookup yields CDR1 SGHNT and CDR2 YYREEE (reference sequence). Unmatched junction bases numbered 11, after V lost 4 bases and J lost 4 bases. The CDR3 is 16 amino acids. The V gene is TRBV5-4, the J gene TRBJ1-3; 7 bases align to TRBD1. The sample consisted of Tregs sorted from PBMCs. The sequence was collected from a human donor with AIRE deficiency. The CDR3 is CASSPRPGTAGNTIYF. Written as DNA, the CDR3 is TGTGCCAGCAGCCCGAGACCCGGGACAGCCGGAAACACCATATATTTT.